The subject of this entry is one TCR beta chain. Sequencing was performed with immunoSEQ multiplex PCR; in TCRdb, only in-frame clones are kept and a portion is missing. The repertoire includes 140,000 or so clones, about four fifths of them detected once, and less than 9% sits in the top ten. This entry is derived from a study of blood T cell repertoires in COVID-19. V was trimmed by 1 base and J by 2 bases, leaving 12 bases between them. Germline V CDR1 and CDR2: LNHDA, SQIVND (reference sequence). The CDR3 totals 16 residues. This sequence joins TRBV19 and TRBJ2-1; D gene unclear. The TCR originated in a man between 25 and 39 years old with COVID-19, enrolled during active disease. The sample consisted of peripheral blood. CDR3 loop: CASSIAVYPPYNEQFF. The DNA of the CDR3 is TGTGCCAGTAGTATAGCGGTGTACCCACCCTACAATGAGCAGTTCTTC.